These 2 T cell receptor beta chains were sequenced from one sample in a study of blood T cells in healthy people across ages. A second roughly 7 to 12 cycle PCR used barcoded and J-beta primers. TCRdb reanalysed the 5' RACE reads using MiXCR and keeps one entry per CDR3 protein. The sample includes hundreds of thousands of distinct CDR3 sequences, around three fifths seen only once; the top ten take under 30%. The sequenced sample was blood. The receptors originated from a man aged 35 to 55 in good health.

This clonotype appeared a few times. The gene calls are TRBV6-5 and TRBJ2-5, with D unclear. The CDR3 is 15 amino acids. The germline gives CDR1 MNHEY, CDR2 SVGAGI. V gave up 5 bases and J gave up 2 bases, with 15 bases separating them. Here the CDR3 DNA reads TGTGCCAGCAGTCCCTTCGGTGGCGGACAAGAGACCCAGTACTTC. It translates to CASSPFGGGQETQYF.

The chain joins TRBV20-1 to TRBJ2-3; 13 nucleotides line up with TRBD2. Germline V gene lookup returns CDR1 DFQATT and CDR2 SNEGSKA (reference sequence). Trimming removed 3 bases from V and 6 bases from J; junction bases left unmatched: 3. The CDR3 has 14 amino acids. CDR3 protein: CSASSTSGRDTQYF. DNA of the CDR3: TGCAGTGCTAGTTCGACTAGCGGGAGGGATACGCAGTATTTT.